This record concerns one T cell receptor (beta chain) sequence. This specimen comes from a study of T cell responses to AZD1222 COVID-19 vaccine. Trimming stripped 2 bases from V and 0 bases from J, with 16 bases between. This CDR3 contains 18 residues. Per germline, CDR1 MNHNS and CDR2 SASEGT. Using immunoSEQ multiplex PCR, the repertoire was profiled, and TCRdb retains in-frame clones only, with some absent. The profile shows about 45,000 clones, around three quarters of them singletons. The chain recombines TRBV6-1 with TRBJ2-2, with a possible D match to TRBD2 (6 bases). The origin of this receptor is an adult who received the MenACWY meningococcal vaccine as a control. Sequencing was performed on peripheral blood, taken 28 days after the second dose of the MenACWY control vaccine. CDR3 protein: CASSERTGRPTNTGELFF. CDR3 DNA sequence: TGTGCCAGCAGTGAAAGGACGGGGAGGCCGACGAACACCGGGGAGCTGTTTTTT.